Below, one TCR beta chain is given with its context. Its antigen remains unidentified. The data stem from a study of Tregs in tolerant kidney transplant recipients. Study observations and caveats: This study did not directly address biological reproducibility.

The table came from immunoSEQ multiplex PCR; TCRdb's copy has only in-frame clones and leaves some out. Altogether over 60,000 clones are present, roughly 98% being singletons, with the ten largest covering around 0.6%. CDR3 length: 14 residues. The V and J ends lost 5 bases and 2 bases, in that order; junction bases with no gene match: 6. CDR1 is SEHNR, CDR2 FQNEAQ, per germline (reference sequence). The gene calls are TRBV7-9 and TRBJ2-7; 7 bases are shared with TRBD1. The sample consisted of CD4+ T cells from blood, taken before the transplant. The receptor's source is a human donor who received a combined kidney and bone marrow transplant. As DNA, the CDR3 is TGTGCCAGCAGCCTCGGGACAGCGACCTACGAGCAGTACTTC. It is translated as CASSLGTATYEQYF.